This TCR beta chain appears in the sequencing data of a study of graft-versus-host responses after intestinal transplantation. Generated by immunoSEQ multiplex PCR, the TCRdb table keeps only in-frame clones and is missing some. The sample records about 10,000 clones, more than 25% being singletons. CDR3 length: 16 amino acids. Trimming removed 1 base from V and 1 base from J; junction bases left unmatched: 6. CDR1 and CDR2 from the germline V gene are MNHNS and SASEGT. This clone is labeled medium-sized. The authors combined approximately 200,000 CFSE-labeled responder cells with approximately 200,000 irradiated, violet-dye-labeled stimulator cells in plates.

The chain recombines TRBV6-1 with TRBJ2-5, with 7 bases aligning to TRBD2. This receptor was obtained from a human patient who received an intestinal transplant. The sample consisted of alloreactive CD8+ T cells from a mixed lymphocyte reaction culture, taken before intestinal transplant. The sample's subset: CFSE-low proliferating T cells sorted from roughly 6-day pre-transplant mixed lymphocyte reaction (GvH or HvG direction). The CDR3 reads CASSEEVAGLQETQYF. The CDR3 nucleotides read TGTGCCAGCAGTGAAGAGGTAGCGGGCCTCCAAGAGACCCAGTACTTC.